These T cell receptor beta chains were read from a single sample in a study of cytomegalovirus exposure and HLA in healthy donors. TCRdb's table, derived via immunoSEQ multiplex PCR, lists solely in-frame clones and lacks some. The profile covers some 150,000 clones, with about 91% appearing a single time and under 5% taken by the ten largest. The sequencing sample was made of PBMCs. The receptors derive from a man between 18 and 29 years old in good health and CMV-seropositive. Both conserved end residues are trimmed from each CDR3.

ASSPRTFKAETQY,TRBV7-8,TRBJ2-5
ASSEESWTGEAF,TRBV6-1,TRBJ1-1
ASSHYRAGEKLF,TRBV7-9,TRBJ1-4
ASSITSGEQY,TRBV7-9,TRBJ2-7
ASSLYVNTEAF,TRBV5-1,TRBJ1-1
ASGRGQGYEQY,TRBV12-5,TRBJ2-7
AWSRGGSTDTQY,TRBV30,TRBJ2-3
AWSGAQETQY,TRBV30,TRBJ2-5
ASPAEAVPGDTQY,TRBV19,TRBJ2-3
ASSIGTASQETQY,TRBV5-1,TRBJ2-5
ASSSLDRNTEAF,TRBV5-8,TRBJ1-1
ASSQDGLAFNTGELF,TRBV4-2,TRBJ2-2
ASSYQGEHEAF,TRBV5-4,TRBJ1-1
ASSPQGSIAAGELF,TRBV11-3,TRBJ2-2
ASGRDSQVGELF,TRBV2,TRBJ2-2
ASNLRGNTEAF,TRBV6-6,TRBJ1-1
ASSSFPGLAGENTGELF,TRBV7-3,TRBJ2-2
ASSQPGGLQRENIQY,TRBV4-1,TRBJ2-4
SVATGDQPQH,TRBV29-1,TRBJ1-5
SVGATGEGGGYT,TRBV29-1,TRBJ1-2
ASSLGGEGQPQH,TRBV13,TRBJ1-5
ASLRQRNEKLF,TRBV6-6,TRBJ1-4
ASRTGGSGYT,TRBV6-1,TRBJ1-2
ASSFGVEENQPQH,TRBV5-1,TRBJ1-5